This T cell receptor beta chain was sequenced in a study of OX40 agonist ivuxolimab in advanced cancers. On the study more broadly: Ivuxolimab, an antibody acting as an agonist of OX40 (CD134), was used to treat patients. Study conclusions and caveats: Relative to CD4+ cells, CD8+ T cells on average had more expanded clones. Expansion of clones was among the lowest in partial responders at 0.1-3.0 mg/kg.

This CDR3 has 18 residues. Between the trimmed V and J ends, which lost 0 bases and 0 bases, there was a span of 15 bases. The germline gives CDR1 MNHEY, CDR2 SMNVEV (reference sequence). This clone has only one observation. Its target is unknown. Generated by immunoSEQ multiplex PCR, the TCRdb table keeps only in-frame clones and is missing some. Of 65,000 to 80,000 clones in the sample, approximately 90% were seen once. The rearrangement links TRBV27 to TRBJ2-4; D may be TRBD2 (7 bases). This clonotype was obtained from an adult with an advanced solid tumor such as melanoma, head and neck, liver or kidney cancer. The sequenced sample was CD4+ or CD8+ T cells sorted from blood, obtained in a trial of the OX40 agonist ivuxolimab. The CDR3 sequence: CASSLSGGGLLAKNIQYF. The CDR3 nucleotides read TGTGCCAGCAGTTTATCAGGGGGGGGGCTCCTAGCCAAAAACATTCAGTACTTC.